The rows below give T cell receptor beta chains drawn from one sample of a study of beta chain features in type 1 diabetes. Here immunoSEQ multiplex PCR was the method, and the copy in TCRdb shows in-frame clones only, minus some. The sample yields 250,000 or so clones, over 65% seen once. Sequenced: naive CD4+ T cells from blood. All receptors come from a man aged 30-40 years in good health. The CDR3 runs from the conserved cysteine through the conserved F or W. D genes are given only for firm matches. Size is stated for part of the rows, as once, few or many counts, or as a class when the clone is expanded.

v_gene	d_gene	j_gene	abundance	CDR3aa	CDR3nt
TRBV27	.	TRBJ2-7	.	CASSLVHTYEQYF	TGTGCCAGCAGTTTAGTACATACCTACGAGCAGTACTTC
TRBV9	TRBD1	TRBJ2-1	.	CASSVRTGGPTEQFF	TGTGCCAGCAGCGTCCGGACAGGGGGCCCAACTGAGCAGTTCTTC
TRBV29-1	.	TRBJ2-1	.	CSVGQRTYNEQFF	TGCAGCGTTGGACAGAGAACCTACAATGAGCAGTTCTTC
TRBV30	.	TRBJ2-7	.	CAWRDGGNSYEQYF	TGTGCCTGGAGGGATGGGGGTAACTCCTACGAGCAGTACTTC
TRBV7-2	TRBD1	TRBJ2-1	.	CASSFQGDNEQFF	TGTGCCAGCAGCTTCCAGGGGGACAATGAGCAGTTCTTC
TRBV30	.	TRBJ2-2	few	CAHGKGGAGELFF	TGTGCCCACGGGAAGGGTGGTGCCGGGGAGCTGTTTTTT
TRBV30	.	TRBJ2-3	.	CAWTVIGARTDTQYF	TGTGCCTGGACTGTGATAGGGGCCCGCACAGATACGCAGTATTTT
TRBV29-1	.	TRBJ2-1	.	CSARGLVTYNEQFF	TGCAGCGCTAGGGGACTTGTCACCTACAATGAGCAGTTCTTC
TRBV30	TRBD1	TRBJ1-1	.	CAWKDRLGAFF	TGTGCCTGGAAGGACAGGCTCGGAGCTTTCTTT
TRBV10-3	.	TRBJ2-3	.	CAISGTPLADTQYF	TGTGCCATCAGCGGGACTCCGTTGGCAGATACGCAGTATTTT
TRBV2	TRBD2	TRBJ2-1	once	CASSEGTSYNEQFF	TGTGCCAGCAGTGAGGGGACTAGCTACAATGAGCAGTTCTTC
TRBV7-8	.	TRBJ2-3	.	CASSLNVGTDTQYF	TGTGCCAGCAGCTTAAACGTAGGCACAGATACGCAGTATTTT